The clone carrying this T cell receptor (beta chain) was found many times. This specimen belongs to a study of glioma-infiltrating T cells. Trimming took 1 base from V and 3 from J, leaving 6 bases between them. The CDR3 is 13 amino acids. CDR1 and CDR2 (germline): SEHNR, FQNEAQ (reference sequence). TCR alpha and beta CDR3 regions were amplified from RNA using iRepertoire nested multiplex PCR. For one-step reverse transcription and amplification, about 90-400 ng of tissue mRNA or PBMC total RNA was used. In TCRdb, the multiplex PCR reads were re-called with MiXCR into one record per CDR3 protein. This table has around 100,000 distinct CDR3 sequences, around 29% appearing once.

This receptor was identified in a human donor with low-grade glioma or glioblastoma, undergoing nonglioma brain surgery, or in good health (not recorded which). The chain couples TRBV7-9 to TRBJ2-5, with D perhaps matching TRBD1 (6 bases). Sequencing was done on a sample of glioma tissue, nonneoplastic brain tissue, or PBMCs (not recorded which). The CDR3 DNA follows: TGTGCCAGCAGCTTAGGGACAGAAGAGACCCAGTACTTC. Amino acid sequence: CASSLGTEETQYF.